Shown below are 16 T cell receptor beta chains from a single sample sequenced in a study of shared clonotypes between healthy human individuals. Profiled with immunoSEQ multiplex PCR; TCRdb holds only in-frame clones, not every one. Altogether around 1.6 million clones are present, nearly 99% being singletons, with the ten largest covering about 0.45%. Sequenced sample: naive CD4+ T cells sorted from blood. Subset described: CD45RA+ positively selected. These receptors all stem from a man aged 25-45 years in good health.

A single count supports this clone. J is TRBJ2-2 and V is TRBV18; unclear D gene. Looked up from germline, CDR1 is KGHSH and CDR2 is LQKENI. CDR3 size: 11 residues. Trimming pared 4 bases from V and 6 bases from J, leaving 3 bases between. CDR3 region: CASSQAGELFF. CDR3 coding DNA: TGTGCCAGCTCACAGGCCGGGGAGCTGTTTTTT. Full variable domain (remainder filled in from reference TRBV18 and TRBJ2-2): NAGVMQNPRHLVRRRGQEARLRCSPMKGHSHVYWYRQLPEEGLKFMVYLQKENIIDESGMPKERFSAEFPKEGPSILRIQQVVRGDSAAYFCASSQAGELFFGEGSRLTVL.

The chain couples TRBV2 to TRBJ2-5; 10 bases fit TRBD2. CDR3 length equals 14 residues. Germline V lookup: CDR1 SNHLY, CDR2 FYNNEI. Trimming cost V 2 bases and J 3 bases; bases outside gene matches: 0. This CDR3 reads CASSELAGEETQYF. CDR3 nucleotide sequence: TGTGCCAGCAGTGAACTAGCGGGAGAAGAGACCCAGTACTTC. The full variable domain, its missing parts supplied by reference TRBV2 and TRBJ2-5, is EPEVTQTPSHQVTQMGQEVILRCVPISNHLYFYWYRQILGQKVEFLVSFYNNEISEKSEIFDDQFSVERPDGSNFTLKIRSTKLEDSAMYFCASSELAGEETQYFGPGTRLLVL.

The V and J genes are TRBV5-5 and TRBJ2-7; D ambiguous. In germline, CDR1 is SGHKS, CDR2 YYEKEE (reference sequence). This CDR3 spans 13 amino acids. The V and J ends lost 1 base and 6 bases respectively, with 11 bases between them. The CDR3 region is CASSLRQVAEQYF. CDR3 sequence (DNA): TGTGCCAGCAGCTTGCGGCAGGTAGCCGAGCAGTACTTC.

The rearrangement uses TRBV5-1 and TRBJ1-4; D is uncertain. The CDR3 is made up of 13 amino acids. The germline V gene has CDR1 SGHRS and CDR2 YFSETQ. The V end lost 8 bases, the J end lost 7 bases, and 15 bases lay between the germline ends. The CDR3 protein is CASPFLAGEKLFF. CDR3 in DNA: TGCGCCAGTCCGTTTCTCGCCGGTGAAAAACTGTTTTTT.

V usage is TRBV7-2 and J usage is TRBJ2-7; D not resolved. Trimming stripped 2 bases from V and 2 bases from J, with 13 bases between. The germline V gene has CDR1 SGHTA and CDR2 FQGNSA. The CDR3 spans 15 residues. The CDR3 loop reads CASSLIRGGTYEQYF. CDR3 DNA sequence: TGTGCCAGCAGCTTAATCCGAGGCGGAACCTACGAGCAGTACTTC.

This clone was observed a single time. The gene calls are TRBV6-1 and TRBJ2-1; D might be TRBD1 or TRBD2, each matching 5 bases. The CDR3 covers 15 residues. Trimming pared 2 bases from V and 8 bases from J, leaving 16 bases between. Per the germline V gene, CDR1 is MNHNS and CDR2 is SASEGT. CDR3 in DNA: TGTGCCAGCAGTGAACAGGTGGGGCGGGTAGATGAGCAGTTCTTC. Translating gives CASSEQVGRVDEQFF.

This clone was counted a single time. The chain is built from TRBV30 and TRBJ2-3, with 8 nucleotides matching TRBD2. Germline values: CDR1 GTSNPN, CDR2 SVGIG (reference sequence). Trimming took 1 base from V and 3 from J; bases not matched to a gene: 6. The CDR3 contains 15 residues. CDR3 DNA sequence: TGTGCCTGGAGTGAGACTAGCGTTGGGACAGATACGCAGTATTTT. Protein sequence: CAWSETSVGTDTQYF.

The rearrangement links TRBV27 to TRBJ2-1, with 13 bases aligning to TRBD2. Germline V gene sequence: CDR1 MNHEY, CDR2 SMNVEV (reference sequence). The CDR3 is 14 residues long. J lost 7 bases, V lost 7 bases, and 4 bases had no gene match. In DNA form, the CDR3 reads TGTGCCAGCACCGGACTAGCGGGAGTTAATGAGCAGTTCTTC. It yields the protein CASTGLAGVNEQFF.

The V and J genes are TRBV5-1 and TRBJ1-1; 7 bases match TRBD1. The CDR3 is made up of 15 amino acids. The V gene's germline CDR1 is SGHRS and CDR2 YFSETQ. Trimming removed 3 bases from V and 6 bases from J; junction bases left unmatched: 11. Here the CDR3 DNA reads TGCGCCAGCAGCTCTGTGACCGGGACAGCGCCTGAAGCTTTCTTT. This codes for CASSSVTGTAPEAFF.

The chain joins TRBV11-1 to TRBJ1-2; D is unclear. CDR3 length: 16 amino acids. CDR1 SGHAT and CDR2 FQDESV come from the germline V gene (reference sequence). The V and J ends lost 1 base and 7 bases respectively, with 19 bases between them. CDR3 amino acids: CASSLEFSEKYGGYTF. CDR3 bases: TGTGCCAGCAGCTTAGAATTCTCAGAGAAGTACGGTGGCTACACCTTC.

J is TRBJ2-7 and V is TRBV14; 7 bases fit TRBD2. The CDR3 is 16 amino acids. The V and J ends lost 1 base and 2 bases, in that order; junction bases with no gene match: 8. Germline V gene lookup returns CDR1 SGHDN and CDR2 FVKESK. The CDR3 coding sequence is TGTGCCAGCAGCCAAGTGCTAGCGGAAGGGGCCTACGAGCAGTACTTC. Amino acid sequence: CASSQVLAEGAYEQYF.

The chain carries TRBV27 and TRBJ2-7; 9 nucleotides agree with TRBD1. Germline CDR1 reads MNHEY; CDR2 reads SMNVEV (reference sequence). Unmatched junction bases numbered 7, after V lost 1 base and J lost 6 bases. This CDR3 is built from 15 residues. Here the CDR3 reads CASSLFTGGRIEQYF. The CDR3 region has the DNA TGTGCCAGCAGTTTATTTACAGGGGGCCGTATCGAGCAGTACTTC.

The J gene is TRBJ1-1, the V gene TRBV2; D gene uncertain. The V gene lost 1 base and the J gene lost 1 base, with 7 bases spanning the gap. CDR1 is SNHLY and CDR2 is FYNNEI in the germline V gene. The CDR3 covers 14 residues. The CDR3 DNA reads TGTGCCAGCAGTGAAGTCCCAGGGAACACTGAAGCTTTCTTT. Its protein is CASSEVPGNTEAFF.

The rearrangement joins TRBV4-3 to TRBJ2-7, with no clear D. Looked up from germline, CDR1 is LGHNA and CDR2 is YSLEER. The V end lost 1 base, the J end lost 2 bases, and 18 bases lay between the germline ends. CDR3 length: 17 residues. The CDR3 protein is CASSQGLGRTLPYEQYF. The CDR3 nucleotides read TGCGCCAGCAGCCAAGGACTGGGCCGAACCTTACCCTACGAGCAGTACTTC.

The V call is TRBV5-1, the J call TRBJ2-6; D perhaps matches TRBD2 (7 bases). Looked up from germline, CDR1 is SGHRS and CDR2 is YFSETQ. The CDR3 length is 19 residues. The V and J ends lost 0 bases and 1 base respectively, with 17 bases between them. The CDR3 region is CASSLAGAGEGSGANVLTF. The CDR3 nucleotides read TGCGCCAGCAGCTTGGCCGGGGCAGGGGAGGGATCTGGGGCCAACGTCCTGACTTTC.

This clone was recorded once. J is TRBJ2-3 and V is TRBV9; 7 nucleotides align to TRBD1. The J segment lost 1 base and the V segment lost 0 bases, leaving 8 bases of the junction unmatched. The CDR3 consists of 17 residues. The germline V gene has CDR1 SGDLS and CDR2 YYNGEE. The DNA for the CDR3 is TGTGCCAGCAGCGTAGAAGGGCACAGGGGACGCACAGATACGCAGTATTTT. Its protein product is CASSVEGHRGRTDTQYF.